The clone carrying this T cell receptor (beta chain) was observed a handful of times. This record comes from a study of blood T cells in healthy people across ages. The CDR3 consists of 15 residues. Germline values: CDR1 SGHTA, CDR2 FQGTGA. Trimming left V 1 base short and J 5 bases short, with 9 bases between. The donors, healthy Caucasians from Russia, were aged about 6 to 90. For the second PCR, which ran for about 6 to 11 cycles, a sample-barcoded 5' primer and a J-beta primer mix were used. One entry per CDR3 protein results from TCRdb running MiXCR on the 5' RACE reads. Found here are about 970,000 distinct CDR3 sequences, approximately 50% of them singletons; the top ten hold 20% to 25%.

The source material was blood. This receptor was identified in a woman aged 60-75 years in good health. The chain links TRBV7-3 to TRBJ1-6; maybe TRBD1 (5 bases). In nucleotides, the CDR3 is TGTGCCAGCAGCTTAATGGGCAGGGATAATTCACCCCTCCACTTT. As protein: CASSLMGRDNSPLHF.